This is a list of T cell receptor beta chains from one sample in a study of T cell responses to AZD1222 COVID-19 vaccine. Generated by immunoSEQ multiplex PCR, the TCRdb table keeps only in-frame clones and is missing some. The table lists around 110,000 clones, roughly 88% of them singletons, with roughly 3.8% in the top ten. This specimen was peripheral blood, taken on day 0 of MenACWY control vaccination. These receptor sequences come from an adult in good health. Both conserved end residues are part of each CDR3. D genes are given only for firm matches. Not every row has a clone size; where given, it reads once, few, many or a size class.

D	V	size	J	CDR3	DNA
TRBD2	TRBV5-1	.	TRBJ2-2	CPSSFVTSGGDNTGELFF	TGCCCCAGCAGCTTCGTCACTAGCGGGGGGGATAACACCGGGGAGCTGTTTTTT
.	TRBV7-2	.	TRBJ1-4	CASRKGDPPGEKLFF	TGTGCCAGCAGAAAAGGGGACCCCCCGGGGGAAAAACTGTTTTTT
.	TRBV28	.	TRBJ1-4	CASRGDRNNEKLFF	TGTGCCAGCAGGGGAGACAGGAATAATGAAAAACTGTTTTTT
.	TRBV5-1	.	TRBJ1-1	CASSLTGMNTEAFF	TGCGCCAGCAGCTTGACGGGAATGAACACTGAAGCTTTCTTT
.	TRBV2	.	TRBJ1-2	CASIRAQGGYTF	TGTGCCAGCATTCGGGCCCAGGGCGGCTACACCTTC
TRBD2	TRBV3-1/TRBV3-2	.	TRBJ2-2	CASSPGTSGTGELFF	TGTGCCAGCAGCCCCGGGACTAGCGGCACCGGGGAGCTGTTTTTT
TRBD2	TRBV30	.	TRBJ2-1	CAWTPGGATEQFF	TGTGCCTGGACTCCCGGGGGGGCAACTGAGCAGTTCTTC
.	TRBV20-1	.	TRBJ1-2	CSAGEPPDNYGYTF	TGCAGTGCTGGTGAACCACCCGACAACTATGGCTACACCTTC
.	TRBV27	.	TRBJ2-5	CASTSGLGESQYF	TGTGCCAGCACCAGCGGATTGGGAGAGTCCCAGTACTTC
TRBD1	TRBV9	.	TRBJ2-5	CASSLGQGAETQYF	TGTGCCAGCAGCCTGGGACAGGGGGCTGAGACCCAGTACTTC
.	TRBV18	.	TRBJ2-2	CASSQRLGDTGELFF	TGTGCCAGCTCCCAACGATTAGGAGACACCGGGGAGCTGTTTTTT
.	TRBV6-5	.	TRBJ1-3	CAAGGRVNTIYF	TGTGCCGCCGGGGGCAGGGTCAACACCATATATTTT
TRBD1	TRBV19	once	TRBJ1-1	CASSQTGGLNTEAFF	TGTGCCAGTAGTCAAACAGGGGGCCTGAACACTGAAGCTTTCTTT
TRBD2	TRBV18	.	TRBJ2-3	CASSPEDYRAGGAYTQYF	TGTGCCAGCTCACCAGAGGATTATCGAGCGGGGGGCGCCTATACGCAGTATTTT
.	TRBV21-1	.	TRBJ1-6	CASSKWGGGQRDSPLHF	TGTGCCAGCAGCAAATGGGGTGGGGGACAGCGGGATTCACCCCTCCACTTT
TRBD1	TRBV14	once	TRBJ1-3	CASSPFSTGLSGNTIYF	TGTGCCAGCAGCCCCTTTTCGACAGGGCTCTCTGGAAACACCATATATTTT
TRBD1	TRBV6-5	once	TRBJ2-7	CASSYRTGTYEQYF	TGTGCCAGCAGTTACCGGACAGGGACCTACGAGCAGTACTTC